This TCR beta chain was identified in a study of radiotherapy plus CTLA-4 blockade in lung cancer. Findings and caveats of the study: After radiotherapy and ipilimumab, tumor-derived clones expanded in peripheral blood.

Comment on this clone: No antigen is known for it.

The study treated chemo-refractory metastatic non-small-cell lung cancer patients with focal radiation plus ipilimumab CTLA-4 blockade. Germline-derived CDR1 and CDR2 are SGHDT and YYEEEE. After removal of 4 bases from V and 2 bases from J, the junction contained 8 bases not matched to a gene. CDR3 length equals 16 residues. Some clones are missing from TCRdb's copy, which holds only in-frame ones; the method was immunoSEQ multiplex PCR. The table lists around 45,000 clones, about 67% of them singletons, with about 23% in the top ten. The clonotype comes from a human donor with non-small cell lung cancer who had a partial response to radiotherapy plus ipilimumab. The chain links TRBV5-6 to TRBJ2-1, with TRBD2 identical over 8 bases. This specimen consisted of peripheral blood, obtained from a patient treated with radiotherapy plus ipilimumab. The CDR3 DNA reads as TGTGCCAGCAGCCGGGGGTCGGGGGGGGCCTACAATGAGCAGTTCTTC. Translating gives CASSRGSGGAYNEQFF.